Below, 24 T cell receptor beta chains from the same sample are listed, as sequenced in a study of CD8 T cells in Susac syndrome. Random hexamers were used to reverse transcribe the RNA input (about 0.45 to 1 ug). TCRdb recomputed calls from the immunoSEQ multiplex PCR reads with MiXCR, one row per CDR3 protein. Found here are about 84,000 distinct CDR3 sequences, roughly 96% of them singletons; the top ten hold about 0.41%. Sample: CD8+ T cells from PBMCs. These receptors originate from a human donor with Susac syndrome.

The chain employs TRBV4-3 and TRBJ2-3; 7 positions match TRBD2. V dropped 3 bases and J dropped 4; count of bases not matched to a gene: 4. Germline V CDR1 and CDR2: LGHNA, YSLEER. The CDR3 consists of 14 residues. The CDR3: CASSQSGTPDTQYF. The DNA of the CDR3 is TGCGCCAGCAGCCAGAGCGGGACCCCAGATACGCAGTATTTT.

This sequence joins TRBV20-1 and TRBJ1-5; TRBD1 might be the D (6 bases). With 6 bases removed from V and 1 base from J, the gap between germline ends came to 13 bases. There are 14 residues in the CDR3. Germline V gene data show CDR1 as DFQATT and CDR2 as SNEGSKA (reference sequence). For the CDR3, the DNA is TGCAGTGCCCGGAGGGGGTTGAGCAATCAGCCCCAGCATTTT. Its translation is CSARRGLSNQPQHF.

The rearrangement uses TRBV4-2 and TRBJ2-2, with D possibly matching TRBD2 (5 bases). The V gene's germline CDR1 is LGHNA and CDR2 YNFKEQ. With 2 bases removed from V and 8 bases from J, the gap between germline ends came to 15 bases. CDR3 length equals 15 residues. CDR3 DNA sequence: TGTGCCAGCAGCCAATTGCTAGAGGGTCCGGGGGAGCTGTTTTTT. Residues: CASSQLLEGPGELFF.

The chain joins TRBV20-1 to TRBJ1-6, with TRBD1 as a possible D gene (6 bases). The V gene lost 0 bases and the J gene lost 6 bases, with 15 bases spanning the gap. CDR3 size: 16 residues. The germline V gene encodes CDR1 DFQATT and CDR2 SNEGSKA (reference sequence). CDR3 residues: CSARDASTGLNSPLHF. CDR3 nucleotide sequence: TGCAGTGCTAGAGATGCTTCGACAGGACTTAATTCACCCCTCCACTTT.

The chain links TRBV29-1 to TRBJ2-5; D perhaps matches TRBD2 (6 bases). CDR3 length: 17 residues. Germline loops: CDR1 SQVTM, CDR2 ANQGSEA. V shed 0 bases and J shed 1 base, with 18 bases lying between them. The CDR3 DNA reads as TGCAGCGTTGAAGATCCCGCTCACGGGGGTTCCCAAGAGACCCAGTACTTC. As protein: CSVEDPAHGGSQETQYF.

CDR3 coding DNA: TGTGCCAGCAGTTGGACAGGGGGCGGCGGAGAGACCCAGTACTTC. This translates into CASSWTGGGGETQYF. This sequence joins TRBV6-2 or TRBV6-3 and TRBJ2-5; 11 bases map to TRBD1. The CDR3 runs to 15 residues. Germline assignment: CDR1 MNHEY and CDR2 SVGEGT. V was pared by 4 bases and J by 4 bases, with 5 bases of the junction left unmatched.

The genes are TRBV7-9 and TRBJ2-1; D not resolved. The ends were cut back, 4 bases at V and 0 bases at J, with 10 bases in the middle. This CDR3 has 15 amino acids. Germline V gene lookup returns CDR1 SEHNR and CDR2 FQNEAQ (reference sequence). The CDR3 sequence is CASSSPASSYNEQFF. The CDR3 nucleotides read TGTGCCAGCAGCTCTCCTGCAAGCTCCTACAATGAGCAGTTCTTC.

The chain links TRBV20-1 to TRBJ1-1; D may be TRBD1 (5 bases). The germline V gene encodes CDR1 DFQATT and CDR2 SNEGSKA (reference sequence). This CDR3 has 15 amino acids. Trimming took off 5 bases at V and 0 bases at J, with 16 bases between the two ends. CDR3 protein: CSAPRDLALNTEAFF. CDR3 DNA: TGCAGTGCTCCACGGGACCTTGCCTTGAACACTGAAGCTTTCTTT.

This chain links TRBV29-1 with TRBJ2-1, with D perhaps TRBD1 or TRBD2 (5 bases each). Germline lookup yields CDR1 SQVTM and CDR2 ANQGSEA. V lost 5 bases to trimming and J lost 8 bases, with 16 bases between them. There are 13 residues in the CDR3. CDR3 in amino acids: CSVNRDPGDEQFF. CDR3 in DNA: TGCAGCGTTAACCGGGACCCCGGAGATGAGCAGTTCTTC.

This rearrangement joins TRBV27 to TRBJ2-1, with a weak D call TRBD2 (6 bases). Germline lookup yields CDR1 MNHEY and CDR2 SMNVEV (reference sequence). Trimming left V 5 bases short and J 0 bases short, with 17 bases between. The length of the CDR3 is 17 residues. The CDR3 DNA sequence: TGTGCCAGCAGTCCCCCCCCAGGAGCGGGCTCCTACAATGAGCAGTTCTTC. Translated, it gives CASSPPPGAGSYNEQFF.

This clonotype was recorded only once. This chain joins TRBV27 and TRBJ2-1; a possible D gene is TRBD2 (6 bases). CDR1 MNHEY and CDR2 SMNVEV come from the germline V gene (reference sequence). Trimming left V 5 bases short and J 7 bases short, with 18 bases between. The CDR3 consists of 15 residues. Here the CDR3 reads CASSIRRAERNEQFF. The CDR3 DNA reads TGTGCCAGCAGTATCCGGAGGGCCGAGCGGAATGAGCAGTTCTTC.

The sample holds one count of this clonotype. V is TRBV6-2 or TRBV6-3 and J is TRBJ2-7; 7 bases align to TRBD2. Germline trimming cut 5 bases from V and 3 bases from J; bases unmatched to any gene: 4. There are 13 residues in the CDR3. Germline CDR1 reads MNHEY; CDR2 reads SVGEGT. In DNA, the CDR3 is TGTGCCAGCAGTCTAGCGGCTTACTACGAGCAGTACTTC. Translated: CASSLAAYYEQYF.

J is TRBJ2-7 and V is TRBV20-1; possibly TRBD1 or TRBD2 for D (5 bases each). The germline V gene has CDR1 DFQATT and CDR2 SNEGSKA (reference sequence). CDR3 size: 14 residues. With 0 bases removed from V and 7 bases from J, the gap between germline ends came to 16 bases. The CDR3 nucleotides read TGCAGTGCTAGAGATCTCGGGGCCACCTGGGAGCAGTACGTC. Translation gives CSARDLGATWEQYV.

This clonotype was found once. The chain combines TRBV20-1 with TRBJ2-7; weak D call: TRBD1 (5 bases). The CDR3 contains 13 residues. Trimming removed 2 bases at V and 0 bases at J, with 8 bases between. Germline CDR1 and CDR2: DFQATT and SNEGSKA (reference sequence). CDR3 residues: CSARTGSSYEQYV. The DNA of the CDR3 is TGCAGTGCTAGAACAGGAAGCTCCTACGAGCAGTACGTC.

This clonotype has a single count. The rearrangement uses TRBV9 and TRBJ2-6, with D possibly being TRBD1 or TRBD2 (5 bases each). V lost 3 bases to trimming and J lost 4 bases, with 17 bases between them. Per the germline V gene, CDR1 is SGDLS and CDR2 is YYNGEE. The CDR3 is 17 amino acids. The CDR3 spells CASSANPRGAGANVLTF. The CDR3 region has the DNA TGTGCCAGCAGCGCAAACCCCAGAGGGGCCGGGGCCAACGTCCTGACTTTC.

The chain joins TRBV9 to TRBJ2-1; 7 nucleotides agree with TRBD2. In germline, CDR1 is SGDLS, CDR2 YYNGEE. The CDR3 is 15 amino acids. J lost 2 bases, V lost 2 bases, and 4 bases had no gene match. CDR3 in DNA: TGTGCCAGCAGCGTGGGGGGGGGAACCTACAATGAGCAGTTCTTC. Translating it yields CASSVGGGTYNEQFF.

J is TRBJ1-5 and V is TRBV9; D possibly corresponds to TRBD1 (6 bases). This CDR3 comprises 14 residues. Germline-derived CDR1 and CDR2 are SGDLS and YYNGEE. Deletions cut 3 bases from V and 4 bases from J, with 11 bases between. The CDR3 loop reads CASSAGHLNQPQHF. CDR3 DNA sequence: TGTGCCAGCAGCGCGGGACACCTAAATCAGCCCCAGCATTTT.

The chain combines TRBV12-3 or TRBV12-4 with TRBJ2-1; 7 bases are shared with TRBD1. The CDR3 has 14 amino acids. Germline trimming cut 6 bases from V and 8 bases from J; bases unmatched to any gene: 10. The CDR3 coding sequence is TGTGCCAGCAGCCCGACAGGGTCTGGGGATGAGCAGTTCTTC. It is translated as CASSPTGSGDEQFF.

The chain carries TRBV5-6 and TRBJ2-1; 8 positions agree with TRBD1. V trimming: 3 bases; J trimming: 9 bases; junction bases outside the gene matches: 2. The CDR3 contains 12 residues. CDR1 SGHDT and CDR2 YYEEEE come from the germline V gene. The CDR3 spells CASSSRGPEQFF. The CDR3 bases are TGTGCCAGCAGCTCCAGGGGGCCTGAGCAGTTCTTC.

J is TRBJ2-3 and V is TRBV28; TRBD1 aligns across 9 bases. CDR1 is MDHEN, CDR2 SYDVKM, per germline. The CDR3 totals 14 residues. V lost 5 bases to trimming and J lost 4 bases; unmatched junction nucleotides: 4. Written as DNA, the CDR3 is TGTGCCAGCAGTCTCAGACAGGGGGCAGATACGCAGTATTTT. Translation: CASSLRQGADTQYF. Full variable domain (rest looked up from reference TRBV28 and TRBJ2-3): DVKVTQSSRYLVKRTGEKVFLECVQDMDHENMFWYRQDPGLGLRLIYFSYDVKMKEKGDIPEGYSVSREKKERFSLILESASTNQTSMYLCASSLRQGADTQYFGPGTRLTVL.

This chain uses TRBV20-1 with TRBJ1-2; TRBD1 is a possible D gene (5 bases). V was pared by 5 bases and J by 1 base, with 11 bases between. The V gene's germline CDR1 is DFQATT and CDR2 SNEGSKA (reference sequence). The CDR3 consists of 13 residues. The CDR3 sequence is CSADRELNYGYTF. In nucleotides, the CDR3 is TGCAGTGCTGACAGAGAACTTAACTATGGCTACACCTTC.

This clonotype was recorded once. The rearrangement joins TRBV29-1 to TRBJ1-2; no clear D. V lost 5 bases and J 6 bases, leaving 10 bases between the germline ends. Germline V gives CDR1 SQVTM, CDR2 ANQGSEA. CDR3 length: 11 residues. In nucleotides, the CDR3 is TGCAGCGTTACCGGGAGGAATGGCTACACCTTC. It encodes CSVTGRNGYTF. The whole variable domain, filled in from reference TRBV29-1 and TRBJ1-2, reads SAVISQKPSRDICQRGTSLTIQCQVDSQVTMMFWYRQQPGQSLTLIATANQGSEATYESGFVIDKFPISRPNLTFSTLTVSNMSPEDSSIYLCSVTGRNGYTFGSGTRLTVV.

The CDR3 loop is CSARGQGTYSEQYV. The CDR3 coding sequence is TGCAGTGCTAGAGGGCAGGGGACCTACTCCGAGCAGTACGTC. The chain employs TRBV20-1 and TRBJ2-7, with D perhaps TRBD1 (6 bases). CDR3 length equals 14 residues. Trimming shortened V by 1 base and J by 6 bases, and 16 bases separated the two germline ends. The germline V gene encodes CDR1 DFQATT and CDR2 SNEGSKA (reference sequence).

This chain uses TRBV7-9 with TRBJ2-7, with D unclear. Between the trimmed V and J ends, which lost 5 bases and 1 base, there was a span of 12 bases. The CDR3 spans 14 residues. The germline V gene has CDR1 SEHNR and CDR2 FQNEAQ (reference sequence). The chain's CDR3 is CASSPSITSYEQYF. The CDR3 DNA sequence: TGTGCCAGCAGCCCGTCCATAACTTCCTACGAGCAGTACTTC. The full variable domain, its missing parts supplied by reference TRBV7-9 and TRBJ2-7, is DTGVSQNPRHKITKRGQNVTFRCDPISEHNRLYWYRQTLGQGPEFLTYFQNEAQLEKSRLLSDRFSAERPKGSFSTLEIQRTEQGDSAMYLCASSPSITSYEQYFGPGTRLTVT.